The 31 T cell receptor beta chains in this list originate from one sample, sequenced in a study of T cell repertoires in cytomegalovirus infection (dated by TCRdb to about 2019). This specimen's treatment or condition label, interpreted: in vitro stimulation with specific CMV peptide epitopes to enrich CMV-specific T cells. For these receptors, no antigen is known. Sequencing was carried out with an Illumina HiSeq 1500. The raw public reads went through TCRdb reprocessing: fastp at Q25, MiXCR clone calling, in-frame beta chains kept. Rows with a matching CDR3 protein are joined into one entry that keeps the most common DNA and genes. In all, the sample holds 550,000 to 700,000 distinct CDR3 sequences, and under 45% of those were seen once. About 48% of the sample is taken by the ten largest. The specimen comprised cultured PBMCs, sampled from culture after CMV antigen stimulation. All receptors come from a human donor in good health (CMV status not recorded). Some clones in this sample may be carry-over from other donors' samples.

This clonotype turned up a few times. V and J are TRBV27 and TRBJ1-3; 7 positions agree with TRBD1. Germline CDR1 MNHEY, CDR2 SMNVEV (reference sequence). V shed 3 bases, J shed 4 bases, and the junction held 6 bases outside the gene matches. CDR3 length: 15 residues. As DNA, the CDR3 is TGTGCCAGCAGTTTCCAGGGGGTATCGGGAAACACCATATATTTT. Residues: CASSFQGVSGNTIYF.

The chain is built from TRBV7-8 and TRBJ2-1, with 7 bases that match TRBD1. The trim removed 4 bases at V and 3 bases at J, leaving 18 bases unmatched. CDR3 length: 19 amino acids. The germline CDR1 and CDR2 sequences are SGHVS and FQNEAQ. The CDR3 here is CASSSAPWDSLPGYNEQFF. CDR3 nucleotides: TGTGCCAGCAGCTCCGCCCCTTGGGACAGCCTCCCCGGCTACAATGAGCAGTTCTTC.

The chain is built from TRBV7-9 and TRBJ1-5, with D unclear. Germline V CDR1 and CDR2: SEHNR, FQNEAQ (reference sequence). This CDR3 is built from 14 residues. V was cut by 5 bases and J by 0 bases, with 8 bases left in between. As DNA, the CDR3 is TGTGCCAGCAGCCGAAAAGATAGCAATCAGCCCCAGCATTTT. It specifies CASSRKDSNQPQHF.

This clonotype was seen a handful of times. The chain recombines TRBV20-1 with TRBJ1-5; the D is unclear. V lost 1 base and J 6 bases, leaving 13 bases between the germline ends. The CDR3 runs 14 residues. Germline V gene data show CDR1 as DFQATT and CDR2 as SNEGSKA (reference sequence). The CDR3 loop reads CSARARLGGQPQHF. CDR3 in DNA: TGCAGTGCTAGAGCGAGGCTGGGTGGTCAGCCCCAGCATTTT.

The rearrangement uses TRBV15 and TRBJ1-1; no reliable D call. The V gene lost 4 bases and the J gene lost 1 base, with 16 bases spanning the gap. Germline V gene sequence: CDR1 LNHNV, CDR2 YYDKDF (reference sequence). The CDR3 runs to 16 residues. The CDR3 reads CATSTPGASWNTEAFF. CDR3 in DNA: TGTGCCACCAGCACCCCCGGAGCCAGCTGGAACACTGAAGCTTTCTTT.

The J gene is TRBJ2-4, the V gene TRBV6-1; the match to TRBD2 covers 7 bases. The germline gives CDR1 MNHNS, CDR2 SASEGT. CDR3 length equals 13 residues. After removal of 8 bases from V and 6 bases from J, the junction contained 7 bases not matched to a gene. The CDR3 sequence: CASRIGEGNIQYF. The DNA for the CDR3 is TGTGCCAGCCGAATCGGGGAGGGAAACATTCAGTACTTC.

There are many counts of this clonotype. This rearrangement joins TRBV7-2 to TRBJ2-5; perhaps TRBD2 as D (6 bases). Per germline, CDR1 SGHTA and CDR2 FQGNSA. The CDR3 covers 14 residues. V dropped 5 bases and J dropped 2 bases, with 12 bases sitting between them. CDR3: CASSRDGRQETQYF. The CDR3, as DNA: TGTGCCAGCAGCCGGGACGGGAGACAAGAGACCCAGTACTTC.

Concerning this clonotype itself: A clone one base away is much larger, so this may be a read error. V is TRBV7-2 and J is TRBJ2-7, with D unclear. The CDR3 totals 11 residues. Germline CDR1 is SGHTA and CDR2 is FQGNSA. The CDR3 here is CASSKAHERYF. As DNA, the CDR3 is TGTGCCAGCAGTAAGGCCCACGAGCGGTACTTC.

This clonotype showed up just a few times. The chain is built from TRBV6-2 or TRBV6-3 and TRBJ1-2; 11 nucleotides align to TRBD1. This CDR3 comprises 16 residues. The V and J ends lost 7 bases and 4 bases, in that order; junction bases with no gene match: 11. Per the germline V gene, CDR1 is MNHEY and CDR2 is SVGEGT. CDR3 sequence reads: CASTRTGGAGSYGYTF. Here the CDR3 DNA reads TGTGCCAGCACCCGGACAGGGGGCGCAGGATCCTATGGCTACACCTTC.

The chain is built from TRBV27 and TRBJ2-3; 15 bases map to TRBD2. The V and J ends lost 10 bases and 9 bases, in that order; junction bases with no gene match: 23. Germline V lookup: CDR1 MNHEY, CDR2 SMNVEV (reference sequence). The CDR3 consists of 19 residues. The CDR3, as DNA: TGTGCCACCCTCCGCCGGCCCCCCGACGGGACTAGCGGGAGGCTCACGCAGTATTTT. It yields the protein CATLRRPPDGTSGRLTQYF.

The CDR3 protein is CASSFGVRSNYGYTF. CDR3 nucleotide sequence: TGTGCCAGCAGTTTCGGCGTCAGGAGTAACTATGGCTACACCTTC. The chain carries TRBV27 and TRBJ1-2; D gene unclear. Trimming pared 3 bases from V and 1 base from J, leaving 12 bases between. The CDR3 consists of 15 residues. CDR1 and CDR2 from the germline V gene are MNHEY and SMNVEV (reference sequence).

The chain recombines TRBV20-1 with TRBJ2-1; 7 bases agree with TRBD2. With 4 bases clipped from V and 5 bases from J, the junction kept 8 bases outside the gene matches. This CDR3 has 14 residues. Germline V gives CDR1 DFQATT, CDR2 SNEGSKA (reference sequence). The CDR3 region is CSATSGTTDNEQFF. In DNA form, the CDR3 reads TGCAGTGCTACCTCCGGGACTACAGACAATGAGCAGTTCTTC.

This clonotype was found a few times. This chain links TRBV7-6 with TRBJ1-1, with TRBD1 as a possible D gene (5 bases). The germline gives CDR1 SGHVS, CDR2 FNYEAQ. CDR3 length equals 13 residues. Trimming took off 5 bases at V and 6 bases at J, with 13 bases between the two ends. CDR3 DNA sequence: TGTGCCAGCAGCCCCGCGGGGGTCGCTGAAGCTTTCTTT. Amino acid sequence: CASSPAGVAEAFF.

This clonotype was seen a few times. The chain carries TRBV7-2 and TRBJ1-6; 11 nucleotides align to TRBD1. Germline assignment: CDR1 SGHTA and CDR2 FQGNSA. V gave up 5 bases and J gave up 7 bases; unmatched junction bases: 16. This CDR3 contains 19 residues. In DNA form, the CDR3 reads TGTGCCAGCAGCCGCCAGTCGGTAACCGGGACAGGGGGGAATTCACCCCTCCACTTT. Protein sequence: CASSRQSVTGTGGNSPLHF.

This clonotype has more than one count but fewer than ten. The V and J genes are TRBV19 and TRBJ1-6, with TRBD1 as a possible D gene (6 bases). The CDR3 consists of 15 residues. CDR1 and CDR2 (germline): LNHDA, SQIVND (reference sequence). V gave up 2 bases and J gave up 7 bases, with 12 bases separating them. The CDR3 reads CASSIRTVGNSPLHF. The CDR3 DNA is TGTGCCAGTAGTATAAGGACAGTGGGAAATTCACCCCTCCACTTT.

CDR3 loop: CASSLSSGGDTQYF. The DNA for the CDR3 is TGTGCCAGCAGTTTATCAAGCGGGGGGGATACGCAGTATTTT. The genes are TRBV12-3 or TRBV12-4 and TRBJ2-3; 9 bases map to TRBD2. CDR3 length: 14 amino acids. Trimming removed 2 bases from V and 6 bases from J; junction bases left unmatched: 3.

The CDR3 DNA is TGCGCCAGCAGCCAAGTACGCGGGGGCCCAAATGAGCAGTTCTTC. Protein: CASSQVRGGPNEQFF. The rearrangement uses TRBV4-3 and TRBJ2-1; a possible D gene is TRBD2 (7 bases). With 1 base removed from V and 7 bases from J, the gap between germline ends came to 14 bases. CDR1 and CDR2 (germline): LGHNA, YSLEER. The CDR3 has 15 residues.

The chain links TRBV7-8 to TRBJ1-4, with D unresolved. The V and J ends lost 1 base and 3 bases respectively, with 6 bases between them. This CDR3 has 14 amino acids. From germline, CDR1 is SGHVS and CDR2 FQNEAQ. For the CDR3, the DNA is TGTGCCAGCAGCTTAGGGGTGGCTAATGAAAAACTGTTTTTT. This sequence encodes CASSLGVANEKLFF.

V usage is TRBV7-3 and J usage is TRBJ2-6; D is possibly TRBD1 (6 bases). Trimming removed 2 bases at V and 4 bases at J, with 18 bases between. CDR1 and CDR2 (germline): SGHTA, FQGTGA. The CDR3 spans 18 residues. The CDR3 here is CASSLPTGFRPGANVLTF. CDR3 DNA: TGTGCCAGCAGCTTACCGACAGGCTTCAGACCCGGGGCCAACGTCCTGACTTTC.

The chain is built from TRBV2 and TRBJ2-3; D not resolved. Trimming removed 7 bases at V and 3 bases at J, with 14 bases between. CDR1 and CDR2 from the germline V gene are SNHLY and FYNNEI. The CDR3 is 14 amino acids. The CDR3 region is CASNARLSTDTQYF. CDR3 coding DNA: TGTGCCAGCAATGCTAGACTCTCTACAGATACGCAGTATTTT. The full variable domain, with the rest looked up from reference TRBV2 and TRBJ2-3, is EPEVTQTPSHQVTQMGQEVILRCVPISNHLYFYWYRQILGQKVEFLVSFYNNEISEKSEIFDDQFSVERPDGSNFTLKIRSTKLEDSAMYFCASNARLSTDTQYFGPGTRLTVL.

The chain carries TRBV15 and TRBJ1-1; TRBD1 aligns across 9 bases. V trimming: 6 bases; J trimming: 5 bases; junction bases outside the gene matches: 7. The length of the CDR3 is 14 residues. CDR1 and CDR2 (germline): LNHNV, YYDKDF (reference sequence). CDR3 bases: TGTGCCACCAGTGTACAGGGGGCGCGTACTGAAGCTTTCTTT. Encoded protein: CATSVQGARTEAFF.

This chain uses TRBV10-1 with TRBJ2-3; no clear D. This CDR3 comprises 11 residues. Trimming cost V 8 bases and J 9 bases, with 12 bases left between them. The germline V gene encodes CDR1 WNHNN and CDR2 SYGVQD (reference sequence). Written as DNA, the CDR3 is TGCGCCAGCGGTAATACGGGCACGCAGTATTTT. Translating gives CASGNTGTQYF.

J is TRBJ2-2 and V is TRBV6-5, with D unclear. This CDR3 region has 17 residues. Looked up from germline, CDR1 is MNHEY and CDR2 is SVGAGI. Trimming removed 0 bases at V and 5 bases at J, with 16 bases between. The CDR3 bases are TGTGCCAGCAGTTACTCGACTGGGTTCGGCGTAACCGGGGAGCTGTTTTTT. Protein sequence: CASSYSTGFGVTGELFF.

The chain couples TRBV6-1 to TRBJ2-7; the D is unclear. The CDR3 runs 14 residues. Trimming shortened V by 5 bases and J by 9 bases, and 20 bases separated the two germline ends. Germline values: CDR1 MNHNS, CDR2 SASEGT. CDR3 nucleotides: TGTGCCAGCAGTTACAGCCGGCCGGATTTGGGGCAGTACTTC. Protein sequence: CASSYSRPDLGQYF.

This clonotype has more than one count but fewer than ten. V and J are TRBV6-6 and TRBJ2-2; D call uncertain. The CDR3 has 14 amino acids. The V gene's germline CDR1 is MNHNY and CDR2 SVGAGI (reference sequence). V shed 7 bases and J shed 2 bases, with 11 bases lying between them. The CDR3 region is CASKVHLNTGELFF. CDR3 coding DNA: TGTGCCAGCAAGGTTCACCTAAACACCGGGGAGCTGTTTTTT.

The V gene is TRBV5-1, the J gene TRBJ2-2, with D uncertain. The CDR3 runs to 15 residues. From germline, CDR1 is SGHRS and CDR2 YFSETQ. V was shortened by 1 base and J by 1 base, with 8 bases between the two germline ends. The DNA of the CDR3 is TGCGCCAGCAGCTTGCGCGGAGAGAACACCGGGGAGCTGTTTTTT. Translated, it gives CASSLRGENTGELFF.

This clonotype was detected many times. The V gene is TRBV12-3 or TRBV12-4, the J gene TRBJ2-3; TRBD1 agrees at 9 bases. The CDR3 length is 15 residues. V was pared by 6 bases and J by 5 bases, with 9 bases of the junction left unmatched. The DNA for the CDR3 is TGTGCCAGCAGCTCCAACAGGGGGCGAGGAGATACGCAGTATTTT. Translated, it gives CASSSNRGRGDTQYF.

The chain recombines TRBV4-1 with TRBJ2-5, with D maybe TRBD2 (6 bases). Germline V gene data show CDR1 as MGHRA and CDR2 as YSYEKL. This CDR3 region has 15 residues. V lost 1 base, J lost 0 bases, and 9 bases lay in between. CDR3 protein: CASSQGGLHQETQYF. In DNA, the CDR3 is TGCGCCAGCAGCCAAGGGGGACTCCACCAAGAGACCCAGTACTTC.

The chain is built from TRBV7-9 and TRBJ2-7, with D perhaps TRBD1 or TRBD2 (6 bases each). The CDR3 covers 13 residues. Between the trimmed V and J ends, which lost 5 bases and 6 bases, there was a span of 14 bases. The V gene's germline CDR1 is SEHNR and CDR2 FQNEAQ (reference sequence). CDR3 protein: CASSNGGRFEQYF. The CDR3 DNA reads TGTGCCAGCAGCAATGGGGGGCGCTTCGAGCAGTACTTC.

This rearrangement joins TRBV7-9 to TRBJ2-5, with TRBD2 identical over 12 bases. Germline CDR1 SEHNR, CDR2 FQNEAQ (reference sequence). J was trimmed by 2 bases and V by 5 bases; bases with no gene match: 3. The CDR3 length is 15 residues. CDR3 DNA: TGTGCCAGCAGCCCGACTAGCGGGAGACAAGAGACCCAGTACTTC. Residues: CASSPTSGRQETQYF. The full variable domain, in which reference TRBV7-9 and TRBJ2-5 provide the parts outside the CDR3, is DTGVSQNPRHKITKRGQNVTFRCDPISEHNRLYWYRQTLGQGPEFLTYFQNEAQLEKSRLLSDRFSAERPKGSFSTLEIQRTEQGDSAMYLCASSPTSGRQETQYFGPGTRLLVL.

The rearrangement links TRBV19 to TRBJ2-1; 10 bases line up with TRBD2. The CDR3 consists of 19 residues. Germline V gives CDR1 LNHDA, CDR2 SQIVND (reference sequence). The V segment lost 0 bases and the J segment 9 bases; nucleotides outside the gene matches: 17. The CDR3 sequence is CASSIDSAQLAGLRGEQFF. As DNA, the CDR3 is TGTGCCAGTAGTATAGATTCCGCGCAACTAGCGGGATTAAGGGGTGAGCAGTTCTTC.